The 20 T cell receptor beta chains in this list originate from one sample, sequenced in a study of T cells in Graves' hyperthyroidism and ophthalmopathy. Amplification yielded TCR beta CDR3 regions, with RNA transcripts as the source. RT-PCR in the first round (using the HTBI primer set) targeted the TCR CDR3. TCRdb used MiXCR to reprocess the multiplex PCR reads, holding one entry per CDR3 protein. The repertoire includes a few hundred thousand distinct CDR3 sequences, just over 14% of them detected once, and 13% sits in the top ten. The specimen sequenced was blood. These receptors were collected from a woman between 35 and 50 years old with Graves' hyperthyroidism that later progressed to Graves' ophthalmopathy.

Many counts were recorded for this clonotype. The chain uses TRBV11-2 and TRBJ1-6; possible D gene TRBD1, 5 bases. The CDR3 spans 12 residues. CDR1 is SGHAT and CDR2 is FQNNGV in the germline V gene. The V and J ends lost 0 bases and 12 bases respectively, with 6 bases between them. This CDR3 is CASSLDRGPLHF. The CDR3 DNA sequence: TGTGCCAGCAGCTTAGATAGGGGACCCCTCCACTTT.

There are many counts of this clonotype. The chain uses TRBV11-2 and TRBJ2-2; D unresolved. CDR1 is SGHAT and CDR2 is FQNNGV in the germline V gene. Trimming left V 7 bases short and J 4 bases short, with 7 bases between. CDR3 length: 12 amino acids. CDR3 sequence reads: CASTIVTGELFF. The CDR3 DNA is TGTGCCAGCACTATCGTCACCGGGGAGCTGTTTTTT.

This clonotype came up a few times. CDR3 bases: TGTGCCAGCAGTTCCAGGCCCCAGGTTCAGTACTTC. As protein: CASSSRPQVQYF. V is TRBV6-5 and J is TRBJ2-5, with unresolved D. V lost 4 bases and J 11 bases, leaving 14 bases between the germline ends. In germline, CDR1 is MNHEY, CDR2 SVGAGI. CDR3 length: 12 residues.

This clonotype was counted a few times. The V and J genes are TRBV15 and TRBJ1-1; 8 nucleotides align to TRBD1. The CDR3 length is 13 residues. Germline CDR1 LNHNV, CDR2 YYDKDF (reference sequence). V shed 1 base and J 8 bases; nucleotides not matched to a gene: 3. The CDR3: CATSRATGAEAFF. DNA for the CDR3: TGTGCCACCAGCAGAGCGACAGGGGCCGAAGCTTTCTTT.

In its sample, this clonotype was seen many times. The genes are TRBV3-1 and TRBJ1-1; 9 bases align to TRBD1. Germline V lookup: CDR1 LGHDT, CDR2 YNNKEL (reference sequence). The CDR3 sequence is 16 residues long. V gave up 3 bases and J gave up 1 base; unmatched junction bases: 6. This chain's CDR3 is CASSHYRDRANTEAFF. The CDR3 DNA is TGTGCCAGCAGCCACTATAGGGACAGGGCGAACACTGAAGCTTTCTTT. Full variable domain (remainder filled in from reference TRBV3-1 and TRBJ1-1): DTAVSQTPKYLVTQMGNDKSIKCEQNLGHDTMYWYKQDSKKFLKIMFSYNNKELIINETVPNRFSPKSPDKAHLNLHINSLELGDSAVYFCASSHYRDRANTEAFFGQGTRLTVV.

This clonotype was picked up many times. This rearrangement joins TRBV27 to TRBJ2-2; D might be TRBD1 (6 bases). Germline values: CDR1 MNHEY, CDR2 SMNVEV (reference sequence). The length of the CDR3 is 15 residues. V gave up 6 bases and J gave up 3 bases, with 14 bases separating them. The CDR3 DNA follows: TGTGCCAGCAGCTTACAGGGACGGCACACCGGGGAGCTGTTTTTT. This sequence encodes CASSLQGRHTGELFF.

V gene TRBV27 combines with J gene TRBJ2-5; 9 bases match TRBD1. The CDR3 extends over 15 amino acids. Unmatched junction bases numbered 15, after V lost 11 bases and J lost 5 bases. Germline V gene data show CDR1 as MNHEY and CDR2 as SMNVEV (reference sequence). DNA of the CDR3: TGTGCCTCCGCCTCGACAGGGGGTGGAAGGGAGACCCAGTACTTC. Translated: CASASTGGGRETQYF.

This clonotype was seen more than once but under ten times. The rearrangement uses TRBV28 and TRBJ1-2, with D hard to call. The germline gives CDR1 MDHEN, CDR2 SYDVKM. The ends were cut back, 3 bases at V and 7 bases at J, with 12 bases in the middle. This CDR3 comprises 13 residues. CDR3 sequence reads: CASSFPSTPGYTF. The CDR3 region has the DNA TGTGCCAGCAGTTTCCCTAGCACTCCTGGCTACACCTTC.

The rearrangement uses TRBV27 and TRBJ2-7; perhaps TRBD2 as D (6 bases). The CDR3 runs to 14 residues. V was clipped by 3 bases and J by 4 bases, with 13 bases between them. Germline V gene data show CDR1 as MNHEY and CDR2 as SMNVEV (reference sequence). The CDR3 nucleotides are TGTGCCAGCAGTTTCGGGGGAAGGGTTTACGAGCAGTACTTC. Its protein product is CASSFGGRVYEQYF.

A word on this clonotype: A read error is possible here, since a much larger clone lies one base away. The CDR3 DNA is TGTGCCAGCAGTAAAGACCGCAGGAGGAACACTGAAGCTCTCTTT. Residues: CASSKDRRRNTEALF. This chain joins TRBV6-1 and TRBJ1-1, with D hard to call. CDR3 length: 15 amino acids. The V gene's germline CDR1 is MNHNS and CDR2 SASEGT.

This clonotype was detected ten times or more. The chain employs TRBV9 and TRBJ2-1; D might be TRBD2 (6 bases). Trimming shortened V by 5 bases and J by 8 bases, and 23 bases separated the two germline ends. Germline V gives CDR1 SGDLS, CDR2 YYNGEE. The CDR3 is 16 residues long. The CDR3 DNA follows: TGTGCCAGCAGTGGGACGACGGGAGCCTTATTCTATGAGCAGTTCTTC. Translation gives CASSGTTGALFYEQFF.

At least ten counts were recorded for this clonotype. This chain uses TRBV20-1 with TRBJ2-1, with TRBD1 identical over 7 bases. V lost 0 bases and J lost 6; bases outside the gene matches: 2. Germline values: CDR1 DFQATT, CDR2 SNEGSKA (reference sequence). The length of the CDR3 is 13 residues. The CDR3 protein is CSARETGINEQFF. The CDR3 DNA reads TGCAGTGCTAGAGAGACAGGGATCAATGAGCAGTTCTTC.

This clonotype was recorded many times. This chain uses TRBV5-1 with TRBJ2-4; TRBD2 matches 12 bases. The CDR3 is made up of 19 amino acids. With V trimmed by 5 bases and J by 1 base, 13 bases remained unmatched. From germline, CDR1 is SGHRS and CDR2 YFSETQ. CDR3 nucleotide sequence: TGCGCCAGCAGGGCTGACGGGTATACTAGCGGGAGGGCCAAAAACATTCAGTACTTC. It translates to CASRADGYTSGRAKNIQYF.

A single count supports this clonotype. Since a much larger clone is just one base distant, this may be a read error. The chain links TRBV5-1 to TRBJ2-7; TRBD1 matches at 10 bases. Germline CDR1 and CDR2: SGHRS and YFSETQ. J was trimmed by 6 bases and V by 2 bases; bases with no gene match: 5. The CDR3 contains 14 residues. This CDR3 reads CASSLLTGGPEQYF. For the CDR3, the DNA is TGCGCCAGCAGCTTACTGACAGGGGGCCCCGAGCAGTACTTC.

The rearrangement joins TRBV7-2 to TRBJ2-1; the D is unclear. V was clipped by 1 base and J by 6 bases, with 13 bases between them. The CDR3 is 15 residues long. In germline, CDR1 is SGHTA, CDR2 FQGNSA. The CDR3 loop reads CASSLESASVNEQFF. CDR3 DNA sequence: TGTGCCAGCAGCTTAGAGTCGGCTTCCGTCAATGAGCAGTTCTTC.

There are many counts of this clonotype. The CDR3: CAISETTTANYGYTF. The CDR3 region has the DNA TGTGCCATCAGTGAAACGACAACAGCTAACTATGGCTACACCTTC. The genes are TRBV10-3 and TRBJ1-2; no clear D. The length of the CDR3 is 15 residues. CDR1 is ENHRY, CDR2 SYGVKD, per germline. Trimming removed 3 bases from V and 0 bases from J, with 11 bases in between.

This clonotype came up many times. The J gene is TRBJ1-5, the V gene TRBV27; tentative D call: TRBD1 (5 bases). The CDR3 loop spans 16 amino acids. Deletions cut 1 base from V and 0 bases from J, with 10 bases between. CDR1 is MNHEY and CDR2 is SMNVEV in the germline V gene (reference sequence). The CDR3 protein is CASSLFAGNSNQPQHF. For the CDR3, the DNA is TGTGCCAGCAGTTTATTCGCAGGGAATAGCAATCAGCCCCAGCATTTT.

In its sample, this clonotype was seen many times. The genes are TRBV28 and TRBJ2-7, with unresolved D. V lost 9 bases and J lost 3, with 9 bases in between. Germline V gene data show CDR1 as MDHEN and CDR2 as SYDVKM. CDR3 length: 11 amino acids. The CDR3 bases are TGTGCCAGGGCCACTTTCTACGAGCAGTACTTC. Its protein product is CARATFYEQYF.

As to this clonotype: This may be a read error: a much more frequent sequence differs by one nucleotide. The CDR3, as DNA: TGTGCCAGCAGCCCCTGGGACTCGTCCCACGAGCAGTACTTC. It yields the protein CASSPWDSSHEQYF. The genes are TRBV3-1 and TRBJ2-7, with D possibly matching TRBD2 (6 bases). V was trimmed by 4 bases and J by 5 bases, leaving 15 bases between them. There are 14 residues in the CDR3. Looked up from germline, CDR1 is LGHDT and CDR2 is YNNKEL (reference sequence).

The CDR3 DNA sequence: TGCGCCAGCAGCCCAGGACCTAGCGGGAGGGCCCACGAGCAGTACTTC. Its translation: CASSPGPSGRAHEQYF. The chain couples TRBV4-1 to TRBJ2-7, with TRBD2 identical over 12 bases. V shed 4 bases and J 5 bases; nucleotides not matched to a gene: 9. The CDR3 covers 16 residues. Germline CDR1 and CDR2: MGHRA and YSYEKL.